Following are 10 T cell receptor beta chains from one sample sequenced in a study of human T cells and chemical hapten exposure. TCRdb itself ran the RACE reads through MiXCR, one entry per CDR3 protein. The sample has fewer than 200,000 distinct CDR3 sequences, about 20% seen once. Documented time point: patch test 1, 2 weeks after DPC sensitization. Treatment denoted: therapeutic diphenylcyclopropenone sensitization with weekly scalp DPC. The specimen was whole blood, collected in connection with sensitization to the hapten diphenylcyclopropenone (DPC). These receptors were collected from a woman between 50 and 59 years old with alopecia areata. Some clones in this sample may be carry-over from other donors' samples.

This chain joins TRBV4-3 and TRBJ2-1; 8 nucleotides line up with TRBD2. The CDR3 contains 15 residues. Germline CDR1 reads LGHNA; CDR2 reads YSLEER. Trimming cost V 1 base and J 3 bases; bases outside gene matches: 2. CDR3 nucleotides: TGCGCCAGCAGCCAAGGAGGGACTAGCTACAATGAGCAGTTCTTC. This codes for CASSQGGTSYNEQFF.

The V gene is TRBV18, the J gene TRBJ2-7, with a weak D call TRBD1 (6 bases). V was cut by 6 bases and J by 2 bases, with 20 bases left in between. Germline V lookup: CDR1 KGHSH, CDR2 LQKENI. This CDR3 has 16 residues. The CDR3 loop reads CASSQPGARGTYEQYF. The DNA of the CDR3 is TGTGCCAGCTCGCAGCCAGGGGCCAGGGGAACCTACGAGCAGTACTTC.

The chain links TRBV12-3 or TRBV12-4 to TRBJ1-1; D gene ambiguous. The length of the CDR3 is 13 residues. V was clipped by 2 bases and J by 0 bases, with 4 bases between them. CDR3 nucleotide sequence: TGTGCCAGCAGTTTAAAGGTGAACACTGAAGCTTTCTTT. Translated: CASSLKVNTEAFF.

The chain employs TRBV12-3 or TRBV12-4 and TRBJ2-3; a weak D match, TRBD2 (5 bases). Trimming removed 6 bases at V and 0 bases at J, with 16 bases between. The CDR3 is made up of 16 amino acids. CDR3: CASRASGRHSTDTQYF. The CDR3 nucleotides read TGTGCCAGCAGGGCCAGCGGTCGCCATAGCACAGATACGCAGTATTTT.

This chain uses TRBV20-1 with TRBJ2-7, with D tentatively TRBD2 (6 bases). The CDR3 extends over 17 amino acids. Per the germline V gene, CDR1 is DFQATT and CDR2 is SNEGSKA (reference sequence). V was clipped by 6 bases and J by 3 bases, with 27 bases between them. The CDR3 region is CSAHKKLRERGYYEQYF. In DNA, the CDR3 is TGCAGTGCCCACAAAAAACTTCGGGAGAGAGGGTACTACGAGCAGTACTTC.

This chain links TRBV29-1 with TRBJ2-7, with 7 bases fitting TRBD1. The ends lost 6 bases at V and 2 bases at J; junction bases unmatched: 4. CDR3 length: 12 amino acids. Germline V gene sequence: CDR1 SQVTM, CDR2 ANQGSEA. The CDR3 sequence: CSVAGTAYEQYF. CDR3 in DNA: TGCAGCGTAGCCGGGACAGCCTACGAGCAGTACTTC.

This clonotype was detected many times. V is TRBV11-2 and J is TRBJ2-3; 9 bases match TRBD2. Germline V gives CDR1 SGHAT, CDR2 FQNNGV. V shed 3 bases and J 3 bases; nucleotides not matched to a gene: 4. The CDR3 runs 15 residues. Here the CDR3 reads CASSLAGGPTDTQYF. The CDR3 DNA follows: TGTGCCAGCAGCTTGGCGGGAGGGCCAACAGATACGCAGTATTTT.

In the case of this clonotype: Sequence at one end of the junction differs from germline and may be a read error. V gene TRBV11-2 combines with J gene TRBJ2-3; 12 bases match TRBD2. The CDR3 is 16 amino acids. Germline V gene lookup returns CDR1 SGHAT and CDR2 FQNNGV. The CDR3 DNA is TGTGCCAGCAGCGAGGGACTAGCGGGCCTTCACAGATACAGGACCTTT. Translation: CASSEGLAGLHRYRTF.

The chain links TRBV12-3 or TRBV12-4 to TRBJ2-1, with 10 bases lining up with TRBD2. CDR3 size: 15 residues. Unmatched junction bases numbered 8, after V lost 5 bases and J lost 7 bases. CDR3 region: CASSQREGFGNEQFF. For the CDR3, the DNA is TGTGCCAGCAGTCAGCGGGAGGGGTTTGGGAATGAGCAGTTCTTC.

This clonotype was seen a few times. The chain joins TRBV12-3 or TRBV12-4 to TRBJ1-1; D remains ambiguous. The ends were cut back, 1 base at V and 9 bases at J, with 6 bases in the middle. The CDR3 length is 11 residues. The CDR3 nucleotides are TGTGCCAGCAGTTTAGGGCTGAAAGCTTTCTTT. Its protein is CASSLGLKAFF.